These 16 T cell receptor beta chains came from one sample sequenced in a study of blood T cell repertoires in COVID-19. Repertoires were generated with immunoSEQ multiplex PCR, while TCRdb's copy carries only in-frame clones and drops some. The sample shows about 250,000 clones, roughly 80% of them seen only once. The specimen was peripheral blood. All receptors derive from a middle-aged woman with active or convalescent COVID-19.

The chain recombines TRBV9 with TRBJ2-2; 11 bases fit TRBD2. V dropped 3 bases and J dropped 0; count of bases not matched to a gene: 4. The germline V gene encodes CDR1 SGDLS and CDR2 YYNGEE. The CDR3 has 17 amino acids. CDR3 amino acids: CASSAPSGGPNTGELFF. In DNA form, the CDR3 reads TGTGCCAGCAGCGCCCCTAGCGGGGGGCCGAACACCGGGGAGCTGTTTTTT. Full variable domain (rest looked up from reference TRBV9 and TRBJ2-2): DSGVTQTPKHLITATGQRVTLRCSPRSGDLSVYWYQQSLDQGLQFLIQYYNGEERAKGNILERFSAQQFPDLHSELNLSSLELGDSALYFCASSAPSGGPNTGELFFGEGSRLTVL.

The CDR3 protein is CASSLPPVVNEQFF. In DNA form, the CDR3 reads TGTGCCAGCAGCTTACCCCCGGTAGTTAATGAGCAGTTCTTC. The chain couples TRBV7-8 to TRBJ2-1; D call uncertain. Germline lookup yields CDR1 SGHVS and CDR2 FQNEAQ. The CDR3 has 14 amino acids. Trimming removed 2 bases from V and 7 bases from J, with 12 bases in between.

The chain is built from TRBV6-4 and TRBJ2-2; TRBD2 matches at 9 bases. There are 14 residues in the CDR3. The V segment lost 4 bases and the J segment 3 bases; nucleotides outside the gene matches: 0. Germline V gene sequence: CDR1 MRHNA, CDR2 SNTAGT. The CDR3 coding sequence is TGTGCCAGCAGTGTAGCGGGGGACACCGGGGAGCTGTTTTTT. Amino acids: CASSVAGDTGELFF.

The chain combines TRBV14 with TRBJ1-4; no definite D call. The V end lost 3 bases, the J end lost 3 bases, and 23 bases lay between the germline ends. This CDR3 region has 19 residues. CDR1 is SGHDN, CDR2 FVKESK, per germline. This CDR3 reads CASSHRRRTGLLANEKLFF. For the CDR3, the DNA is TGTGCCAGCAGCCACCGCAGGAGGACTGGACTCCTTGCTAATGAAAAACTGTTTTTT.

This rearrangement joins TRBV15 to TRBJ2-1, with D possibly being TRBD1 (5 bases). Germline V gene data show CDR1 as LNHNV and CDR2 as YYDKDF (reference sequence). V lost 3 bases and J lost 7, with 10 bases in between. The CDR3 has 13 amino acids. The CDR3 is CATSSQGMNEQFF. CDR3 in DNA: TGTGCCACCAGCAGCCAGGGAATGAATGAGCAGTTCTTC.

V is TRBV28 and J is TRBJ2-7; 11 positions match TRBD1. The CDR3 has 17 residues. Looked up from germline, CDR1 is MDHEN and CDR2 is SYDVKM. Trimming at V came to 5 bases and at J to 1 base, leaving 10 bases not matched to a gene. CDR3 sequence: CASSPPSGTGGSYEQYF. The CDR3 region has the DNA TGTGCCAGCAGTCCGCCATCCGGGACAGGGGGGTCCTACGAGCAGTACTTC.

The V call is TRBV7-9, the J call TRBJ1-6; TRBD1 aligns across 8 bases. Looked up from germline, CDR1 is SEHNR and CDR2 is FQNEAQ (reference sequence). With 4 bases clipped from V and 10 bases from J, the junction kept 9 bases outside the gene matches. The CDR3 extends over 15 amino acids. CDR3 nucleotide sequence: TGTGCCAGCAGCTCCCCAGGGGGCGGGCAATCACCCCTCCACTTT. Translating it yields CASSSPGGGQSPLHF.

The CDR3 region has the DNA TGTGCCATCAGTGAGGTGGGGGCAAACTACGAGCAGTACTTC. Its translation: CAISEVGANYEQYF. The chain joins TRBV10-3 to TRBJ2-7, with D possibly TRBD1 on 6 matching bases. Germline lookup yields CDR1 ENHRY and CDR2 SYGVKD. Trimming pared 2 bases from V and 3 bases from J, leaving 11 bases between. The CDR3 consists of 14 residues.

This chain joins TRBV28 and TRBJ2-7; D is possibly TRBD1 (5 bases). Looked up from germline, CDR1 is MDHEN and CDR2 is SYDVKM. V was clipped by 6 bases and J by 2 bases, with 20 bases between them. The CDR3 is 16 amino acids. The chain's CDR3 is CASSPHKVQVAYEQYV. The CDR3 DNA is TGTGCCAGCAGCCCCCACAAGGTACAGGTGGCCTACGAGCAGTACGTC.

This clone was detected only a few times. The DNA for the CDR3 is TGCGCCAGCAGCTTGGCCCAGGGAAGAGGCGGGGAGCTGTTTTTT. Translation gives CASSLAQGRGGELFF. The chain uses TRBV5-1 and TRBJ2-2; D is perhaps TRBD1 (5 bases). Trimming left V 0 bases short and J 7 bases short, with 13 bases between. Germline V gives CDR1 SGHRS, CDR2 YFSETQ. CDR3 length equals 15 residues. The variable domain in full, with the rest retrieved from reference TRBV5-1 and TRBJ2-2, is KAGVTQTPRYLIKTRGQQVTLSCSPISGHRSVSWYQQTPGQGLQFLFEYFSETQRNKGNFPGRFSGRQFSNSRSEMNVSTLELGDSALYLCASSLAQGRGGELFFGEGSRLTVL.

The chain uses TRBV30 and TRBJ1-2; 7 bases are shared with TRBD1. Germline V gene sequence: CDR1 GTSNPN, CDR2 SVGIG (reference sequence). With V trimmed by 0 bases and J by 1 base, 14 bases remained unmatched. The CDR3 length is 18 residues. The CDR3 loop reads CAWSVPPRTGLFNYGYTF. The CDR3 DNA reads TGTGCCTGGAGTGTACCCCCGCGGACAGGTTTATTTAACTATGGCTACACCTTC. Using reference TRBV30 and TRBJ1-2 for the parts outside the CDR3, the full variable domain is SQTIHQWPATLVQPVGSPLSLECTVEGTSNPNLYWYRQAAGRGLQLLFYSVGIGQISSEVPQNLSASRPQDRQFILSSKKLLLSDSGFYLCAWSVPPRTGLFNYGYTFGSGTRLTVV.

The J gene is TRBJ2-2, the V gene TRBV9, with a weak D call TRBD2 (5 bases). Germline CDR1 reads SGDLS; CDR2 reads YYNGEE. This CDR3 has 16 residues. V was shortened by 0 bases and J by 4 bases, with 13 bases between the two germline ends. The CDR3 DNA reads TGTGCCAGCAGCGTAGGTGGGGAGAGGGCCACCGGGGAGCTGTTTTTT. This encodes CASSVGGERATGELFF.

This clone was recorded once. This chain links TRBV11-2 with TRBJ2-5, with D hard to call. Trimming took off 1 base at V and 0 bases at J, with 6 bases between the two ends. This CDR3 contains 14 residues. Germline V gene data show CDR1 as SGHAT and CDR2 as FQNNGV. CDR3 in amino acids: CASSLGLYQETQYF. CDR3 DNA sequence: TGTGCCAGCAGCTTAGGGCTCTACCAAGAGACCCAGTACTTC.

This clone was counted once. The chain recombines TRBV7-9 with TRBJ1-2; TRBD1 aligns across 7 bases. Looked up from germline, CDR1 is SEHNR and CDR2 is FQNEAQ (reference sequence). Trimming cost V 1 base and J 6 bases; bases outside gene matches: 5. There are 14 residues in the CDR3. The CDR3 region has the DNA TGTGCCAGCAGCTTAGGACAGGGCGATAATGGCTACACCTTC. It translates to CASSLGQGDNGYTF.

This chain uses TRBV6-5 with TRBJ1-2, with D hard to call. Deletions cut 8 bases from V and 4 bases from J, with 11 bases between. CDR1 is MNHEY, CDR2 SVGAGI, per germline. There are 12 residues in the CDR3. As DNA, the CDR3 is TGTGCCAGCGCGGGGTGGCCCTATGGCTACACCTTC. Translated: CASAGWPYGYTF.

This chain links TRBV4-1 with TRBJ2-7, with TRBD1 identical over 7 bases. This CDR3 spans 14 amino acids. CDR1 is MGHRA, CDR2 YSYEKL, per germline. V lost 5 bases to trimming and J lost 3 bases; unmatched junction nucleotides: 7. The CDR3 sequence is CASSEPGQLYEQYF. CDR3 sequence (DNA): TGCGCCAGCAGCGAACCGGGACAGCTCTACGAGCAGTACTTC.